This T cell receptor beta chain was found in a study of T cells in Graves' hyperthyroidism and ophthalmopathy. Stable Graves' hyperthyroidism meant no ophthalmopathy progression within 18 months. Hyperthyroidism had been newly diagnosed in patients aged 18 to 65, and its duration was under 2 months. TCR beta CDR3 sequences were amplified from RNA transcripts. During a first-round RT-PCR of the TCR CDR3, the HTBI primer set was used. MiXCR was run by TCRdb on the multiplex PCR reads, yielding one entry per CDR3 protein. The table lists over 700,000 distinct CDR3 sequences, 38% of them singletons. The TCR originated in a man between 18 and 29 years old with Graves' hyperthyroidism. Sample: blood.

The CDR3 DNA is TGTGCCAGGGGGGTCGGACTGGACGCCGGGGAGCTGTTTTTT. Amino acids: CARGVGLDAGELFF. J is TRBJ2-2 and V is TRBV25-1; D may match TRBD1 or TRBD2 (5 bases each). Per germline, CDR1 MGHDK and CDR2 SYGVNS. V lost 9 bases and J 6 bases, leaving 17 bases between the germline ends. This CDR3 spans 14 amino acids.